This TCR beta chain was obtained from a study of shared clonotypes between healthy human individuals. Findings of the study overall: Clonotypes shared by all four donors outscored non-shared clonotypes in generation probability. The donor pool, a small one, limited the genetic and exposure-history diversity represented.

Replicate sorted-subset PCRs were loaded with around 220 ng DNA, about 31,000 T cell genomes. Profiling relied on immunoSEQ multiplex PCR, and the TCRdb table lists in-frame clones only, not all of them. The sample lists approximately 940,000 clones; 60% to 85% were seen once. The CDR3 is made up of 15 amino acids. Trimming left V 6 bases short and J 9 bases short, with 18 bases between. The germline gives CDR1 MNHNS, CDR2 SASEGT. A remark on this clone: Antigen unknown.

The receptor was derived from a man aged 18 to 30 in good health. Sequences were obtained from memory CD4+ T cells sorted from blood. Subset of the sample: CD45RA-negative fraction. The chain combines TRBV6-1 with TRBJ1-6; D unresolved. The CDR3 is CASRDTGSLGSPLHF. In nucleotides, the CDR3 is TGTGCCAGCAGAGATACGGGCAGCCTTGGTTCACCCCTCCACTTT.